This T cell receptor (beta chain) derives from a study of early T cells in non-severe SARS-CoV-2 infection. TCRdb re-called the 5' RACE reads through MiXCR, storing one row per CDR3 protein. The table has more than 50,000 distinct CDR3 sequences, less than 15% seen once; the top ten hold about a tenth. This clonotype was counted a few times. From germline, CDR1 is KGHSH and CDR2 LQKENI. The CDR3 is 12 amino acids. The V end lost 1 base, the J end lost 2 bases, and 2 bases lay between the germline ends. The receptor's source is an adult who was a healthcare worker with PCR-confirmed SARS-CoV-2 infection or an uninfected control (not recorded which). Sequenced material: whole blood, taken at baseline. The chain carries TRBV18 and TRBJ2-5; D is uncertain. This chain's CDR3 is CASSPQQETQYF. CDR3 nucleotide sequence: TGTGCCAGCTCACCACAGCAAGAGACCCAGTACTTC.